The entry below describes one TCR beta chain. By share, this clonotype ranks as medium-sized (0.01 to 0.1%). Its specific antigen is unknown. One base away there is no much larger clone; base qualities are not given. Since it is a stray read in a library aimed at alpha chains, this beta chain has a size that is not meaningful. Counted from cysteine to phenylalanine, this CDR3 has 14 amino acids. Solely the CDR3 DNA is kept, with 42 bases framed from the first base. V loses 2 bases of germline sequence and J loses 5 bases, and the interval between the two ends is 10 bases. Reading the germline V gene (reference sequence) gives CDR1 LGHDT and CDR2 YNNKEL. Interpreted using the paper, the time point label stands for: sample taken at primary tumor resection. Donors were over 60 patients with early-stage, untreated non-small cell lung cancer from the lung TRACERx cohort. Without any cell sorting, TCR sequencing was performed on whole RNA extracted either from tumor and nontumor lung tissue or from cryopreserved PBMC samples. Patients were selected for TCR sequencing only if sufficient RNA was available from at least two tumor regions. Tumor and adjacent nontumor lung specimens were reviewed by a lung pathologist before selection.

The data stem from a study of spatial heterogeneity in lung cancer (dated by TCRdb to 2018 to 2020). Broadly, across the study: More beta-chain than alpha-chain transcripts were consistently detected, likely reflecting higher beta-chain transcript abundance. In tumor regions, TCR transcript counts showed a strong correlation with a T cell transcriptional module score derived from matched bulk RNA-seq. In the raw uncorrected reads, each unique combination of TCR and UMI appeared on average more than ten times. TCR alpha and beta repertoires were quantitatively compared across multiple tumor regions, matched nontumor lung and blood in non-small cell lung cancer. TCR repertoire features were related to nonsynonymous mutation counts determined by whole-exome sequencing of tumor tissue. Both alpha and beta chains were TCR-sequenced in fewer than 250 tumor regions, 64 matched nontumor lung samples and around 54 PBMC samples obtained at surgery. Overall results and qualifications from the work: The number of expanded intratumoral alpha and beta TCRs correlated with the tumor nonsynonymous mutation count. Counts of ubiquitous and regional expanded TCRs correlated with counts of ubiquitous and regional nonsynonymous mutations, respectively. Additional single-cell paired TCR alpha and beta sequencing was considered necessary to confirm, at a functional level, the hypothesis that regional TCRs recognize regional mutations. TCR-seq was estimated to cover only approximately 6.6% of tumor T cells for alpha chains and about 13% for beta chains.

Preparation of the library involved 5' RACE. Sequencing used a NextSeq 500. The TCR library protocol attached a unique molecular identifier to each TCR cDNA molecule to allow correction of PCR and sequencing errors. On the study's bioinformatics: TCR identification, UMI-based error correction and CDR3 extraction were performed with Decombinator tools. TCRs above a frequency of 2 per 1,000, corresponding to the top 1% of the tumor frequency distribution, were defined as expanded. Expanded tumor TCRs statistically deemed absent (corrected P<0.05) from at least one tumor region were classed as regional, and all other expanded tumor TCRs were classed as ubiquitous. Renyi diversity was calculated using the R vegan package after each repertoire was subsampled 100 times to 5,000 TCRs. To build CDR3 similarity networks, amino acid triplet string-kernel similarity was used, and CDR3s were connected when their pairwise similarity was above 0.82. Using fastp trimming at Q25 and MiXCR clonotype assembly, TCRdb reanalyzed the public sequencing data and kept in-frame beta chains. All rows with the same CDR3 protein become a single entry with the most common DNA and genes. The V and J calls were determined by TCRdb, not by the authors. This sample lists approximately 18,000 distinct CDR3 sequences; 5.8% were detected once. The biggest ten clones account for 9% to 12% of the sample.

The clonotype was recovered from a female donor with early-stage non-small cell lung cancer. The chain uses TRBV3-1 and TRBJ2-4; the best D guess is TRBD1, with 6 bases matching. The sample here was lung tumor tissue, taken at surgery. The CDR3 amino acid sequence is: CASSQTGTQNIQYF. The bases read TGTGCCAGCAGCCAAACCGGGACACAAAACATTCAGTACTTC.